The 5 T cell receptor beta chains below were found in one sample sequenced in a study of human T cells and chemical hapten exposure. TCRdb reprocessed the RACE reads with MiXCR, giving one entry per CDR3 protein. The table includes approximately 95,000 distinct CDR3 sequences, over 9.5% detected once. Time point reported: patch test 2, 6 weeks after DPC sensitization. Treatment meaning: therapeutic diphenylcyclopropenone sensitization with weekly scalp DPC. The sample here was whole blood, taken in connection with sensitization to the hapten diphenylcyclopropenone (DPC). The receptors stem from a middle-aged woman with alopecia areata. Some clones in this sample may be carry-over from other donors' samples.

This clonotype was seen many times. The chain couples TRBV18 to TRBJ1-5, with TRBD1 identical over 7 bases. Germline V gives CDR1 KGHSH, CDR2 LQKENI. Trimming cost V 10 bases and J 5 bases; bases outside gene matches: 11. The CDR3 runs 14 residues. The CDR3 sequence: CATRLTQGDQPQHF. The CDR3 DNA follows: TGTGCCACCCGGCTTACCCAGGGGGATCAGCCCCAGCATTTT. The complete variable domain, with remaining parts taken from reference TRBV18 and TRBJ1-5, reads NAGVMQNPRHLVRRRGQEARLRCSPMKGHSHVYWYRQLPEEGLKFMVYLQKENIIDESGMPKERFSAEFPKEGPSILRIQQVVRGDSAAYFCATRLTQGDQPQHFGDGTRLSIL.

The chain carries TRBV25-1 and TRBJ1-3; 7 positions match TRBD1. CDR1 and CDR2 (germline): MGHDK, SYGVNS. The ends lost 4 bases at V and 2 bases at J; junction bases unmatched: 5. The CDR3 has 15 residues. CDR3 amino acids: CASSADRVAGNTIYF. In DNA form, the CDR3 reads TGTGCCAGCAGTGCCGACAGGGTCGCTGGAAACACCATATATTTT.

This clonotype has only a few counts. The chain uses TRBV27 and TRBJ1-1, with unresolved D. Germline V gene lookup returns CDR1 MNHEY and CDR2 SMNVEV (reference sequence). The CDR3 spans 16 residues. Trimming removed 2 bases at V and 0 bases at J, with 13 bases between. CDR3 sequence: CASSLRPAVLNTEAFF. CDR3 in DNA: TGTGCCAGCAGTTTAAGACCTGCTGTCTTGAACACTGAAGCTTTCTTT.

This clonotype was counted at least ten times. The V gene is TRBV5-4, the J gene TRBJ2-7, with a possible D match to TRBD2 (6 bases). CDR3 length equals 15 residues. V was cut by 3 bases and J by 6 bases, with 19 bases left in between. Germline V gene lookup returns CDR1 SGHNT and CDR2 YYREEE (reference sequence). CDR3 region: CASSSGTGGRGEQYF. CDR3 coding DNA: TGTGCCAGCAGCTCCGGGACCGGAGGGCGCGGCGAGCAGTACTTC.

This clonotype has a count of ten or more. This sequence joins TRBV3-1 and TRBJ2-7; D is ambiguous. Germline V gives CDR1 LGHDT, CDR2 YNNKEL (reference sequence). This CDR3 is built from 12 residues. Deletions cut 0 bases from V and 6 bases from J, with 6 bases between. This chain's CDR3 is CASSQDPGEQYF. The DNA of the CDR3 is TGTGCCAGCAGCCAAGACCCGGGCGAGCAGTACTTC.